Listed below are T cell receptor beta chains from one sample, sequenced in a study of shared clonotypes between healthy human individuals. The assay was immunoSEQ multiplex PCR, and TCRdb's table has in-frame clones only and misses some. Of about 580,000 clones listed, nearly 98% were seen once; the top ten hold 0.3%. Source material: naive CD8+ T cells sorted from blood. The receptors were gathered from a man aged 25-45 years in good health. CDR3s include the opening cysteine and the closing phenylalanine or tryptophan. A D gene is named only where the DNA matches it firmly. Some rows have no size entry. The others give once, few or many, or a class for an expanded clone.

-	TRBV7-9	-	TRBJ2-7	CASSLGPEQYF	TGTGCCAGCAGCTTGGGACCGGAGCAGTACTTC
-	TRBV4-3	-	TRBJ2-7	CASSQGYGAGEQYF	TGCGCCAGCAGCCAAGGGTATGGGGCTGGAGAGCAGTACTTC
-	TRBV27	-	TRBJ2-2	CASSQGGPHTGELFF	TGTGCCAGCAGTCAAGGAGGGCCGCACACCGGGGAGCTGTTTTTT
-	TRBV27	-	TRBJ2-3	CASSIPYTDTQYF	TGTGCCAGCAGTATACCCTACACAGATACGCAGTATTTT
-	TRBV6-6	-	TRBJ2-4	CASSYSWIGAKNIQYF	TGTGCCAGCAGTTACTCGTGGATCGGAGCCAAAAACATTCAGTACTTC
-	TRBV19	-	TRBJ1-1	CASSKAPLTAFFGTEAFF	TGTGCCAGTAGTAAAGCTCCTTTGACAGCCTTTTTTGGCACTGAAGCTTTCTTT
-	TRBV9	-	TRBJ2-7	CASSVGGEPYEQYF	TGTGCCAGCAGCGTGGGCGGGGAGCCCTACGAGCAGTACTTC
once	TRBV7-6	TRBD1	TRBJ1-4	CASSLHPDRGRREKLFF	TGTGCCAGCAGCTTACATCCGGACAGGGGTAGGCGAGAAAAACTGTTTTTT
-	TRBV27	-	TRBJ2-5	CASSLSGTLQETQYF	TGTGCCAGCAGTTTAAGCGGGACACTTCAAGAGACCCAGTACTTC
-	TRBV6-4	-	TRBJ2-1	CASSTRRTDSYNEQFF	TGTGCCAGCAGTACTAGACGGACTGACTCCTACAATGAGCAGTTCTTC
-	TRBV10-1	TRBD2	TRBJ2-2	CASIGVASGRPRPGELFF	TGCGCCAGCATCGGGGTGGCTAGCGGGAGGCCCCGCCCCGGGGAGCTGTTTTTT
-	TRBV28	TRBD1	TRBJ2-2	CASSLDRDTGELFF	TGTGCCAGCAGCCTAGACAGGGACACCGGGGAGCTGTTTTTT
once	TRBV27	-	TRBJ2-7	CASSLVGGTANEQYF	TGTGCCAGCAGTTTAGTGGGTGGGACGGCGAACGAGCAGTACTTC
-	TRBV6-1	-	TRBJ2-1	CASTEGIADNEQFF	TGTGCCAGCACCGAAGGAATAGCGGACAATGAGCAGTTCTTC
-	TRBV13	-	TRBJ2-1	CASSHSNYNEQFF	TGTGCCAGCAGCCACAGCAATTACAATGAGCAGTTCTTC
once	TRBV11-1	-	TRBJ2-7	CASSLVGRSYEQYF	TGTGCCAGCAGCTTAGTTGGGAGGTCCTACGAGCAGTACTTC
-	TRBV28	-	TRBJ2-7	CASSSRYEQYF	TGTGCCAGCAGTTCACGGTACGAGCAGTACTTC
-	TRBV6-5	TRBD1	TRBJ2-5	CASSYQTGAETQYF	TGTGCCAGCAGTTACCAGACAGGGGCAGAGACCCAGTACTTC
-	TRBV7-3	TRBD2	TRBJ2-7	CASSLTGGSSYEQYF	TGTGCCAGCAGCTTAACCGGGGGGAGCTCCTACGAGCAGTACTTC
-	TRBV5-1	TRBD1	TRBJ1-1	CASSSLPDRGNTEAFF	TGCGCCAGCAGCTCATTACCGGACAGGGGGAACACTGAAGCTTTCTTT
-	TRBV7-9	-	TRBJ2-7	CASSHSLRQSYEQYF	TGTGCCAGCAGCCACTCCCTCAGGCAGAGCTACGAGCAGTACTTC
-	TRBV11-2	TRBD1	TRBJ1-5	CASSLNRGPGEPQHF	TGTGCCAGCAGCTTGAACAGGGGGCCGGGGGAGCCCCAGCATTTT
once	TRBV12-5	-	TRBJ2-5	CASGSSYGGRETQYF	TGTGCTAGTGGTTCGTCCTACGGGGGGCGAGAGACCCAGTACTTC
-	TRBV7-9	TRBD1	TRBJ2-5	CASSSKTGEETQYF	TGTGCCAGCAGCTCCAAGACAGGGGAAGAGACCCAGTACTTC
once	TRBV9	-	TRBJ2-3	CASSVTLRTDTQYF	TGTGCCAGCAGCGTTACACTGCGCACAGATACGCAGTATTTT
-	TRBV7-3	-	TRBJ2-3	CASSSPDDTQYF	TGTGCCAGCAGCTCGCCAGATGATACGCAGTATTTT
-	TRBV28	TRBD2	TRBJ2-3	CASSFGRARDTQYF	TGTGCCAGCAGTTTTGGGAGGGCCCGAGATACGCAGTATTTT
-	TRBV29-1	-	TRBJ2-7	CSVARQGEVYEQYF	TGCAGCGTTGCTAGGCAGGGAGAGGTCTACGAGCAGTACTTC
-	TRBV28	TRBD1	TRBJ1-2	CASSLFSGGGYGYTF	TGTGCCAGCAGTTTATTCTCAGGGGGTGGCTATGGCTACACCTTC
once	TRBV9	-	TRBJ2-1	CASSVDDGPQTSYNEQFF	TGTGCCAGCAGCGTAGACGACGGGCCTCAAACCTCCTACAATGAGCAGTTCTTC